A selection of T cell receptor beta chains follows, all from one sample in a study of shared clonotypes between healthy human individuals. TCRdb's copy holds only in-frame clones and misses some; the assay was immunoSEQ multiplex PCR. Of just over 2,000,000 clones listed, over 85% were seen once; the top ten hold 0.9% to 1.3%. The specimen sequenced was naive CD8+ T cells sorted from blood. Every receptor here comes from a man younger than 35 in good health. CDR3s include the opening cysteine and the closing phenylalanine or tryptophan. D genes are given only for firm matches. Not all rows give a size; the values are once, few, many and, for expanded clones, a class.

d_call	j_call	v_call	clone_size	cdr3_aa	cdr3_nt
.	TRBJ2-1	TRBV9	.	CASSVGEGPEYNEQFF	TGTGCCAGCAGCGTAGGAGAGGGCCCTGAATACAATGAGCAGTTCTTC
.	TRBJ1-1	TRBV6-1	.	CASSPGTVNTEAFF	TGTGCCAGCAGTCCCGGGACGGTGAACACTGAAGCTTTCTTT
TRBD1	TRBJ2-1	TRBV19	.	CASEETGTGEQFF	TGTGCCAGTGAGGAGACAGGGACGGGTGAGCAGTTCTTC
.	TRBJ2-1	TRBV6-1	.	CASRFTGNEQFF	TGTGCCAGCAGGTTTACGGGAAATGAGCAGTTCTTC
TRBD1	TRBJ2-7	TRBV28	.	CASSYLRDRDYEQYF	TGTGCCAGCAGTTACTTACGGGACAGGGACTACGAGCAGTACTTC
TRBD1	TRBJ1-2	TRBV6-5	.	CASSFKGGWLGYTF	TGTGCCAGCAGCTTTAAAGGGGGCTGGCTTGGCTACACCTTC
.	TRBJ2-7	TRBV10-3	.	CAISDQSSYEQYF	TGTGCCATCAGTGATCAGAGCTCCTACGAGCAGTACTTC
.	TRBJ2-2	TRBV13	.	CASSDQRNTGELFF	TGTGCCAGCAGCGACCAAAGAAACACCGGGGAGCTGTTTTTT
.	TRBJ1-2	TRBV5-6	.	CASRLQGDYGYTF	TGTGCCAGCAGGCTGCAGGGTGACTATGGCTACACCTTC
TRBD2	TRBJ2-7	TRBV10-3	.	CAISESSGRFYEQYF	TGTGCCATCAGTGAGTCCAGCGGGAGGTTCTACGAGCAGTACTTC
.	TRBJ1-5	TRBV28	.	CASSLGGFSNQPQHF	TGTGCCAGCAGTTTGGGGGGGTTTAGCAATCAGCCCCAGCATTTT
.	TRBJ1-1	TRBV12-5	.	CASVLDGTEAFF	TGTGCTAGTGTCTTGGACGGGACTGAAGCTTTCTTT
TRBD1	TRBJ1-2	TRBV30	.	CAWEGANGYTF	TGTGCCTGGGAGGGGGCAAATGGCTACACCTTC
.	TRBJ2-4	TRBV4-1	.	CASSQVVGGSKNIQYF	TGCGCCAGCAGCCAAGTCGTGGGGGGTTCCAAAAACATTCAGTACTTC
.	TRBJ2-7	TRBV13	.	CASSPRVGGTYEQYF	TGTGCCAGCAGCCCTCGGGTAGGGGGTACCTACGAGCAGTACTTC
.	TRBJ1-6	TRBV4-1	once	CASSQVVWDPLHF	TGCGCCAGCAGCCAAGTAGTTTGGGATCCCCTCCACTTT
TRBD1	TRBJ2-7	TRBV10-3	.	CAISESEQGVSEQYF	TGTGCCATCAGTGAGTCTGAGCAGGGGGTGTCCGAGCAGTACTTC
.	TRBJ2-1	TRBV19	.	CASSIRNSLNEQFF	TGTGCCAGTAGTATCAGGAACAGCCTCAATGAGCAGTTCTTC
.	TRBJ1-1	TRBV5-1	.	CASSLEAAGAEAFF	TGCGCCAGCAGCTTGGAGGCCGCTGGAGCTGAAGCTTTCTTT
.	TRBJ2-7	TRBV19	.	CASSIDLPGDEQYF	TGTGCCAGTAGTATAGATCTGCCGGGGGACGAGCAGTACTTC
TRBD1	TRBJ1-5	TRBV7-9	.	CASTDGQGENQPQHF	TGTGCCAGCACCGACGGACAGGGAGAGAATCAGCCCCAGCATTTT
.	TRBJ2-7	TRBV6-5	.	CASSSAGGGYEQYF	TGTGCCAGCAGTTCGGCAGGGGGAGGCTACGAGCAGTACTTC
TRBD1	TRBJ2-7	TRBV5-1	.	CASSLGQGYYEQYF	TGCGCCAGCAGCTTGGGACAGGGGTACTACGAGCAGTACTTC